This TCR beta chain was obtained from a study of STAT3 mutations in large granular lymphocyte leukemia. Across the study: Canonical activating STAT3 mutations were detected in roughly half of the longitudinally sequenced T-LGLL patients. The study's findings and limits: In about 30% of the 18 patients, new TCR clonotypes emerged after therapy. At least one immunodominant TCR beta clonotype appeared in every T-cell large granular lymphocyte leukemia patient. Variable sampling intervals and differing treatment regimens complicated linking therapy response to TCR clonal burden changes. Samples missed the first appearance of the clone.

Turning to this clone: Its antigen is not known.

TCRdb's copy holds only in-frame clones and misses some; the assay was immunoSEQ multiplex PCR. This repertoire shows roughly 22,000 clones, approximately 94% found once; its top ten account for about 6.8%. The ends were cut back, 1 base at V and 1 base at J, with 3 bases in the middle. The germline CDR1 and CDR2 sequences are MNHEY and SVGAGI. This CDR3 is built from 13 residues. The sequence was collected from a man aged 35 to 55 with T-cell large granular lymphocyte leukemia. Some clones in this sample may be carry-over from other donors' samples. The chain employs TRBV6-5 and TRBJ2-3, with D hard to call. Sequenced sample: peripheral blood mononuclear cells. The CDR3 DNA reads TGTGCCAGCAGTTACTTTCGCACAGATACGCAGTATTTT. Translated: CASSYFRTDTQYF.